The clone carrying this TCR beta chain has only a few counts. Trimming took 2 bases from V and 0 from J, leaving 8 bases between them. The V gene's germline CDR1 is MNHEY and CDR2 SVGAGI. CDR3 length: 14 amino acids. Data came from immunoSEQ multiplex PCR; TCRdb stores just in-frame clones and leaves some out. Counted here are some 250,000 clones, 88% occurring once; the ten biggest clones make up 0.95% to 1%. This specimen belongs to a study of blood T cell repertoires in COVID-19. The sequencing input was peripheral blood. This clonotype was sampled from a woman between 40 and 55 years old who had recovered from COVID-19. The rearrangement links TRBV6-5 to TRBJ2-7; unclear D gene. The CDR3 reads CASSYGANSYEQYF. As DNA, the CDR3 is TGTGCCAGCAGTTACGGTGCGAACTCCTACGAGCAGTACTTC.